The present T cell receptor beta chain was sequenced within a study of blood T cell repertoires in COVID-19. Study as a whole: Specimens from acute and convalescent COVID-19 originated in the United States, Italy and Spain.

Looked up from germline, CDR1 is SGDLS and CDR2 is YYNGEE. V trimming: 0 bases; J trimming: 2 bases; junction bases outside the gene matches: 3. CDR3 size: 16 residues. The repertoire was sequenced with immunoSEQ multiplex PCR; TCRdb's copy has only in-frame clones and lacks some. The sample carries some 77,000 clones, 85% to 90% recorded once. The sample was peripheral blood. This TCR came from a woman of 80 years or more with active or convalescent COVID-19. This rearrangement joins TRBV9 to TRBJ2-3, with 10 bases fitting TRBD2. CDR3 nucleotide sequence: TGTGCCAGCAGCGTAGCAGCGGGAGGGCCCACAGATACGCAGTATTTT. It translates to CASSVAAGGPTDTQYF. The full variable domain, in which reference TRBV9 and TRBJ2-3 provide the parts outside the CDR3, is DSGVTQTPKHLITATGQRVTLRCSPRSGDLSVYWYQQSLDQGLQFLIQYYNGEERAKGNILERFSAQQFPDLHSELNLSSLELGDSALYFCASSVAAGGPTDTQYFGPGTRLTVL.